This is a list of T cell receptor beta chains from one sample in a study of blood T cell repertoires in COVID-19. Profiling relied on immunoSEQ multiplex PCR, and the TCRdb table lists in-frame clones only, not all of them. The sample includes about 210,000 clones, around 80% of them seen just once. The material sequenced was peripheral blood. Every receptor here comes from a woman aged 40 to 55 with acute or convalescent COVID-19. The CDR3 runs from the conserved cysteine through the conserved F or W. Each record gives: J gene, V gene, CDR3 protein.

>TRBJ2-1|TRBV5-6
CASSSDLTGGYNEQFF
>TRBJ2-2|TRBV29-1
CSVDLGRGATGELFF
>TRBJ2-5|TRBV7-9
CASSSGTSGRGSGETQYF
>TRBJ2-5|TRBV7-3
CASSRGVQETQYF
>TRBJ1-5|TRBV11-2
CASSPAGQGNQPQHF
>TRBJ2-7|TRBV5-1
CASSDRALREQYF
>TRBJ1-2|TRBV7-6
CASSLDTNYGYTF
>TRBJ2-3|TRBV3-1/TRBV3-2
CASTAWGGLTDTQYF
>TRBJ2-2|TRBV7-9
CASTRGRVSFGPNDGELFF
>TRBJ2-2|TRBV27
CASSPGAGASTGELFF
>TRBJ1-6|TRBV19
CASSAATGTDNSPLHF
>TRBJ2-5|TRBV5-1
CASSLFGTSGTEETQYF
>TRBJ2-7|TRBV15
CATSPRTVYEQYF
>TRBJ1-6|TRBV30
CAWGPDNSPLHF
>TRBJ2-1|TRBV4-3
CASSQDGNSEQFF
>TRBJ2-1|TRBV14
CASSQTSGRTSYNEQFF
>TRBJ1-2|TRBV12-5
CASGSRMWQGYTF
>TRBJ2-2|TRBV11-2
CASRQATSNTGELFF
>TRBJ2-3|TRBV24-1
CATSRGPDTQYF
>TRBJ1-2|TRBV7-2
CASSPMEGASGYTF
>TRBJ2-7|TRBV11-2
CASHSINRDNSYEQYF
>TRBJ2-1|TRBV9
CASSVTLAYETGGNEQFF
>TRBJ2-3|TRBV10-2
CASSESETSGGADTQYF
>TRBJ2-7|TRBV3-1/TRBV3-2
CASSQGTGVQAQYF
>TRBJ1-1|TRBV7-2
CASSSLRDGNTEAFF
>TRBJ2-2|TRBV6-2/TRBV6-3
CASSYVFSGVNTGELFF
>TRBJ1-2|TRBV30
CAWRSMRPGYTF
>TRBJ2-1|TRBV5-1
CASDDGTSGYNEQFF
>TRBJ2-3|TRBV24-1
CATSTPLGASSGDTQYF
>TRBJ2-1|TRBV5-1
CASSLEEGAGVGEQFF
>TRBJ2-2|TRBV6-5
CASSYQTGGHAGELFF
>TRBJ2-5|TRBV7-2
CASSLGGVRQETQYF
>TRBJ2-1|TRBV25-1
CASSPRTPGNEQFF
>TRBJ2-7|TRBV24-1
CATSDASSYEQYF
>TRBJ2-7|TRBV5-6
CASSLVPSGTYEQYF
>TRBJ2-7|TRBV5-1
CASRGDSFYEQYF
>TRBJ1-2|TRBV5-6
CASTPPGTGGDGYTF
>TRBJ1-1|TRBV6-4
CASSDSPTGSTEAFF
>TRBJ1-1|TRBV9
CASSRIRDRVLGNTEAFF